These T cell receptor beta chains were read from a single sample in a study of blood T cell repertoires in COVID-19. Repertoires were generated with immunoSEQ multiplex PCR, while TCRdb's copy carries only in-frame clones and drops some. The sample includes more than 200,000 clones, roughly 80% of them seen just once. Sequencing was performed on peripheral blood. The receptors here all came from a woman aged 80 or older with COVID-19, enrolled during active disease. CDR3s include the opening cysteine and the closing phenylalanine or tryptophan. Each record gives: V gene, D gene, J gene, clone size, CDR3 protein, CDR3 DNA. The D gene is left open where the match is weak. Clone size is stated in some rows and not others, as once, few, many or a class when expanded.

TRBV28	TRBD1	TRBJ1-1	-	CASSIGAGGYTEAFF	TGTGCCAGCAGTATCGGCGCAGGGGGGTACACTGAAGCTTTCTTT
TRBV3-1/TRBV3-2	-	TRBJ2-2	-	CASSHGGNRELFF	TGTGCCAGCAGCCACGGGGGTAATCGGGAGCTGTTTTTT
TRBV2	-	TRBJ1-6	-	CASSEREADNSPLHF	TGTGCCAGCAGTGAACGGGAGGCGGATAATTCACCCCTCCACTTT
TRBV9	TRBD1	TRBJ1-2	-	CASSVDTGGNYGYTF	TGTGCCAGCAGCGTAGATACAGGGGGCAATTATGGCTACACCTTC
TRBV5-1	-	TRBJ1-1	-	CASSLSPYTEAFF	TGCGCCAGCAGCTTGAGCCCCTATACTGAAGCTTTCTTT
TRBV7-8	-	TRBJ2-7	-	CASSRTEAYEQYF	TGTGCCAGCAGCCGGACAGAAGCCTACGAGCAGTACTTC
TRBV5-8	-	TRBJ2-2	few	CASSLGDITGELFF	TGTGCCAGCAGCTTGGGCGACATCACCGGGGAGCTGTTTTTT
TRBV30	TRBD1	TRBJ1-6	few	CAWRGQPSSYNSPLHF	TGTGCCTGGAGGGGACAGCCCAGCTCCTATAATTCACCCCTCCACTTT
TRBV12-3/TRBV12-4	-	TRBJ1-2	-	CASSFPDFYGYTF	TGTGCCAGCAGTTTTCCGGACTTCTATGGCTACACCTTC
TRBV5-1	-	TRBJ1-5	-	CASSPGTLSGNQPQHF	TGCGCCAGCAGCCCCGGGACATTGAGCGGCAATCAGCCCCAGCATTTT
TRBV21-1	-	TRBJ2-4	-	CASSSGSKNIQYF	TGTGCCAGCAGCTCGGGGAGCAAAAACATTCAGTACTTC
TRBV7-3	-	TRBJ2-7	-	CASSLSGGGQYEQYF	TGTGCCAGCAGCTTATCTGGTGGCGGGCAGTACGAGCAGTACTTC
TRBV10-2	-	TRBJ1-2	-	CASSGLGTGSYYGYTF	TGCGCCAGCAGTGGACTAGGGACTGGAAGTTACTATGGCTACACCTTC
TRBV7-3	-	TRBJ1-1	-	CASSSGGNTEAFF	TGTGCCAGCAGCTCCGGGGGGAACACTGAAGCTTTCTTT
TRBV24-1	TRBD1	TRBJ1-2	-	CATSDPGQGIYGYTF	TGTGCCACCAGTGATCCGGGACAGGGAATTTATGGCTACACCTTC
TRBV7-2	TRBD2	TRBJ2-3	-	CASSLKGMRGGRDTQYF	TGTGCCAGCAGCTTAAAGGGTATGCGGGGGGGCCGGGATACGCAGTATTTT
TRBV19	TRBD1	TRBJ1-1	-	CASSGPGQENTEAFF	TGTGCCAGTAGTGGACCGGGACAGGAGAACACTGAAGCTTTCTTT
TRBV7-2	TRBD2	TRBJ2-5	once	CASSLVEAGRKTQYF	TGTGCCAGCAGCTTAGTCGAAGCGGGAAGAAAGACCCAGTACTTC
TRBV6-5	-	TRBJ2-5	-	CASSYLDTPETQYF	TGTGCCAGCAGTTACTTGGACACTCCCGAGACCCAGTACTTC
TRBV27	TRBD1	TRBJ1-1	-	CASSLPGQGKAFF	TGTGCCAGCAGTTTACCGGGACAGGGGAAAGCTTTCTTT
TRBV18	TRBD1	TRBJ1-2	-	CASSPSLGQGSAGYTF	TGTGCCAGCTCACCTTCCCTAGGACAGGGCTCAGCGGGCTACACCTTC
TRBV12-5	-	TRBJ1-3	-	CASGFGALGNTIYF	TGTGCTAGTGGTTTTGGGGCTTTGGGAAACACCATATATTTT
TRBV6-5	-	TRBJ2-7	-	CASSSQAYYYEQYF	TGTGCCAGCAGTTCACAGGCTTATTACTACGAGCAGTACTTC
TRBV12-3/TRBV12-4	TRBD1	TRBJ1-5	few	CASRPGQLRPQHF	TGTGCCAGCAGACCGGGACAGTTACGGCCCCAGCATTTT
TRBV29-1	-	TRBJ1-1	-	CSVKHGGTEAFF	TGCAGCGTGAAGCACGGGGGCACTGAAGCTTTCTTT
TRBV28	TRBD1	TRBJ1-1	-	CASRRNSGGASTEAFF	TGTGCCAGCAGGCGCAATTCAGGGGGCGCAAGCACTGAAGCTTTCTTT
TRBV4-1	TRBD1	TRBJ1-6	-	CASSPGQGINSPLHF	TGCGCCAGCAGCCCGGGACAGGGAATTAATTCACCCCTCCACTTT
TRBV5-1	TRBD2	TRBJ2-1	-	CASSLGWREGYNEQFF	TGCGCCAGCAGCTTAGGGTGGAGGGAGGGGTACAATGAGCAGTTCTTC
TRBV2	-	TRBJ1-6	-	CASSQIIQVPLHF	TGTGCCAGCAGTCAGATCATTCAGGTCCCCCTCCACTTT
TRBV28	TRBD2	TRBJ2-5	-	CASSLWTSGETQYF	TGTGCCAGCAGTTTGTGGACTAGTGGGGAGACCCAGTACTTC
TRBV30	TRBD1	TRBJ1-5	-	CAWSPRGTGNQPQHF	TGTGCCTGGAGTCCCCGAGGGACAGGGAATCAGCCCCAGCATTTT
TRBV3-1/TRBV3-2	-	TRBJ1-5	-	CASSQRGGNQPQHF	TGTGCCAGCAGCCAACGGGGTGGCAATCAGCCCCAGCATTTT
TRBV4-2	TRBD1	TRBJ1-2	-	CASSQDGQGAGVGYTF	TGTGCCAGCAGCCAAGATGGGCAGGGGGCAGGGGTTGGCTACACCTTC
TRBV18	-	TRBJ1-2	-	CASSPPDRERYTF	TGTGCCAGCTCACCACCGGACCGGGAACGCTACACCTTC
TRBV28	-	TRBJ2-3	-	CATSLTDWNTQYF	TGTGCCACCTCTCTGACGGACTGGAATACGCAGTATTTT
TRBV6-2/TRBV6-3	TRBD1	TRBJ2-7	-	CASSYRQGPYEQYF	TGTGCCAGCAGTTACAGACAGGGTCCCTACGAGCAGTACTTC
TRBV5-1	-	TRBJ1-3	-	CASSSSTGGNTIYF	TGCGCCAGCAGCTCATCGACAGGAGGAAACACCATATATTTT
TRBV6-6	TRBD1	TRBJ1-1	-	CASSVDRGTEAFF	TGTGCCAGCAGTGTCGACAGGGGCACTGAAGCTTTCTTT
TRBV18	-	TRBJ1-1	-	CASSPPNRAAALNTEAFF	TGTGCCAGCTCACCACCGAACAGGGCGGCCGCCCTGAACACTGAAGCTTTCTTT
TRBV15	TRBD2	TRBJ2-7	-	CATSSALAGVEGEQYF	TGTGCCACCAGCAGCGCCCTAGCGGGAGTTGAAGGCGAGCAGTACTTC
TRBV7-2	TRBD1	TRBJ1-5	-	CASSFADRDQPQHF	TGTGCCAGCAGCTTCGCGGACAGGGATCAGCCCCAGCATTTT
TRBV9	TRBD1	TRBJ1-6	-	CASSVGTGMNSPLHF	TGTGCCAGCAGCGTGGGGACAGGGATGAATTCACCCCTCCACTTT
TRBV9	-	TRBJ2-7	-	CASSVGSSYEQYF	TGTGCCAGCAGCGTTGGGAGCAGCTACGAGCAGTACTTC
TRBV15	-	TRBJ1-1	-	CATSRDPSVPEAFF	TGTGCCACCAGCAGAGATCCGAGTGTGCCTGAAGCTTTCTTT
TRBV5-4	TRBD2	TRBJ2-1	once	CASRRGLAGENEQFF	TGTGCCAGCAGACGGGGACTAGCGGGAGAAAATGAGCAGTTCTTC
TRBV3-1/TRBV3-2	-	TRBJ1-2	-	CASSGGQGGYGYTF	TGTGCCAGCTCTGGGGGACAAGGGGGCTATGGCTACACCTTC
TRBV9	TRBD1	TRBJ1-3	-	CASSVARTGSGNTIYF	TGTGCCAGCAGCGTAGCCCGGACAGGGTCTGGAAACACCATATATTTT
TRBV11-2	-	TRBJ1-5	-	CASSFRPDSNQPQHF	TGTGCCAGCAGCTTCAGGCCAGATAGCAATCAGCCCCAGCATTTT
TRBV11-1	TRBD1	TRBJ2-7	-	CASSLARTGDYEQYF	TGTGCCAGCAGCTTAGCGCGGACAGGAGACTACGAGCAGTACTTC
TRBV21-1	-	TRBJ1-2	-	CASSKSPGEPANYGYTF	TGTGCCAGCAGCAAATCTCCGGGGGAACCGGCTAACTATGGCTACACCTTC
TRBV3-1/TRBV3-2	-	TRBJ2-2	-	CASSQDSLVSSGELFF	TGTGCCAGCAGCCAAGATTCGCTAGTTTCATCGGGGGAGCTGTTTTTT
TRBV27	-	TRBJ1-5	once	CASSLSQGLGDQPQHF	TGTGCCAGCAGTTTATCTCAGGGGCTGGGGGATCAGCCCCAGCATTTT
TRBV7-2	TRBD2	TRBJ2-1	-	CASSLPTSGRKNEQFF	TGTGCCAGCAGCTTACCGACTAGCGGGAGGAAAAATGAGCAGTTCTTC
TRBV3-1/TRBV3-2	-	TRBJ2-7	-	CASSQTHFGEQYF	TGTGCCAGCAGCCAAACACACTTCGGGGAGCAGTACTTC
TRBV18	-	TRBJ1-4	-	CASSPSLLEKLFF	TGTGCCAGCTCACCGTCCCTTTTGGAAAAACTGTTTTTT
TRBV4-1	TRBD2	TRBJ2-2	-	CASSQAAGGGTGELFF	TGCGCCAGCAGCCAGGCGGCGGGAGGAGGGACCGGGGAGCTGTTTTTT
TRBV3-1/TRBV3-2	-	TRBJ1-2	-	CASSRGGGDYGYTF	TGTGCCAGCAGCCGGGGAGGGGGGGACTATGGCTACACCTTC
TRBV27	TRBD1	TRBJ1-6	-	CASSAVTGTGSLPLHF	TGTGCCAGCAGTGCAGTAACCGGGACAGGGTCCCTGCCCCTCCACTTT